The 5 T cell receptor beta chains listed next were all sequenced from one sample in a study of untreated major depressive disorder. The method was immunoSEQ multiplex PCR; TCRdb's version includes in-frame clones alone and lacks a portion of them. The sample holds nearly 20,000 clones; under 90% are singletons and the top ten take 0.8% to 0.9%. Sequences were obtained from CD4+ T cells from PBMCs. The source of these receptors is a woman aged 25 to 39 in good health.

There are a few counts of this clone. One end of the junction is discordant with germline, which a read error may explain. The chain uses TRBV6-5 and TRBJ2-7; no firm D call. Germline V gene lookup returns CDR1 MNHEY and CDR2 SVGAGI. CDR3 length: 11 residues. Written as DNA, the CDR3 is TGTGCCAGCAGTCACTCCTACGAGCAGTACTTC. Its protein is CASSHSYEQYF.

This clone was seen a handful of times. V gene TRBV7-9 combines with J gene TRBJ1-5; 7 bases map to TRBD1. Per germline, CDR1 SEHNR and CDR2 FQNEAQ (reference sequence). CDR3 length equals 14 residues. The J segment lost 5 bases and the V segment lost 5 bases, leaving 6 bases of the junction unmatched. CDR3 residues: CASSLGTADQPQHF. The CDR3 DNA follows: TGTGCCAGCAGCCTGGGGACAGCTGATCAGCCCCAGCATTTT. Based on the CDR3 plus reference TRBV7-9 and TRBJ1-5, the full variable domain is DTGVSQNPRHKITKRGQNVTFRCDPISEHNRLYWYRQTLGQGPEFLTYFQNEAQLEKSRLLSDRFSAERPKGSFSTLEIQRTEQGDSAMYLCASSLGTADQPQHFGDGTRLSIL.

This clone was seen only once. The chain employs TRBV28 and TRBJ2-4; tentatively, D is TRBD2 (6 bases). The length of the CDR3 is 12 residues. Looked up from germline, CDR1 is MDHEN and CDR2 is SYDVKM. V lost 10 bases to trimming and J lost 7 bases, with 14 bases between them. Here the CDR3 reads CAISRGGNIQYF. CDR3 nucleotides: TGTGCCATTTCGCGTGGGGGGAACATTCAGTACTTC. Full variable domain (outside the CDR3, taken from reference TRBV28 and TRBJ2-4): DVKVTQSSRYLVKRTGEKVFLECVQDMDHENMFWYRQDPGLGLRLIYFSYDVKMKEKGDIPEGYSVSREKKERFSLILESASTNQTSMYLCAISRGGNIQYFGAGTRLSVL.

The CDR3 loop is CASSLPSVAYEQYF. The CDR3 nucleotides read TGCGCCAGCAGCTTGCCTAGCGTTGCGTACGAGCAGTACTTC. The chain links TRBV5-1 to TRBJ2-7; maybe TRBD2 (6 bases). Trimming removed 1 base from V and 4 bases from J, with 12 bases in between. Germline CDR1 SGHRS, CDR2 YFSETQ. CDR3 length equals 14 residues.

The chain uses TRBV5-4 and TRBJ2-1; 11 bases align to TRBD2. The germline CDR1 and CDR2 sequences are SGHNT and YYREEE (reference sequence). Trimming took 4 bases from V and 2 from J; bases not matched to a gene: 5. The CDR3 consists of 16 residues. In DNA, the CDR3 is TGTGCCAGCAGCGCCGCTAGCGGGAGGACCTACAATGAGCAGTTCTTC. Its protein is CASSAASGRTYNEQFF.